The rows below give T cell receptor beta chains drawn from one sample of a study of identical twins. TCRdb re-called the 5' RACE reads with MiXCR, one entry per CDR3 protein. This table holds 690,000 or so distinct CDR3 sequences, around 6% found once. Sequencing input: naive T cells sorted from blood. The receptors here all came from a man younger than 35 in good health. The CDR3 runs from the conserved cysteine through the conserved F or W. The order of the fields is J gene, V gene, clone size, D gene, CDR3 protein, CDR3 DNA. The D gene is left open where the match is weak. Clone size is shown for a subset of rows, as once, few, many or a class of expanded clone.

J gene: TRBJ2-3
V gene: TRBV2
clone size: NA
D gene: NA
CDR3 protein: CASNKNTYTDTQYF
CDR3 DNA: TGTGCCAGCAATAAGAACACATACACAGATACGCAGTATTTT

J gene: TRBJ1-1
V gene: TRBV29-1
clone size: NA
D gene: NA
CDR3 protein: CSVFWMNTEAFF
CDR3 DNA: TGCAGCGTTTTCTGGATGAACACTGAAGCTTTCTTT

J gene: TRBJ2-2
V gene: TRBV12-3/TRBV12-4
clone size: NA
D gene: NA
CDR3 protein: CASLSSGELFF
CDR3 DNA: TGTGCCAGTCTTAGCTCGGGGGAGCTGTTTTTT

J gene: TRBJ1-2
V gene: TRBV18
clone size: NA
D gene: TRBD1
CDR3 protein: CASSGQGLDYGYTF
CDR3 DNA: TGTGCCAGTTCGGGACAGGGTTTGGACTATGGCTACACCTTC

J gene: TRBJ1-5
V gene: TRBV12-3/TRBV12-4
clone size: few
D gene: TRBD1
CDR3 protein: CASRDRGVGQPQHF
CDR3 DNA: TGTGCCAGCAGGGACAGGGGAGTAGGGCAGCCCCAGCATTTT

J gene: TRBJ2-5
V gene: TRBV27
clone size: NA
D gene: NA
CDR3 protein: CASSLSFNGATQYF
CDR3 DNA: TGTGCCAGCAGTTTATCGTTCAACGGCGCGACCCAGTACTTC

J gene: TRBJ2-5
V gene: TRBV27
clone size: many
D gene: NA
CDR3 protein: CASSFRLTMETQYF
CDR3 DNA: TGTGCCAGCAGTTTTCGGCTCACCATGGAGACCCAGTACTTC

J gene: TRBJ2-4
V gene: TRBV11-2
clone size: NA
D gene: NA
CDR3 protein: CASSPIHGENIQYF
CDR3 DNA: TGTGCCAGCAGCCCTATACATGGTGAAAACATTCAGTACTTC

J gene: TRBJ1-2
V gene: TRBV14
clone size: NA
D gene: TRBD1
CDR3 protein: CASSRPGTVGYGYTF
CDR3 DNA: TGTGCCAGCAGCCGGCCCGGGACAGTTGGCTATGGCTACACCTTC

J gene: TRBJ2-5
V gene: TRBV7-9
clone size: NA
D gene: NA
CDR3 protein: CASSLAATAFQETQYF
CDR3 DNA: TGTGCCAGCAGCTTAGCCGCAACAGCATTTCAAGAGACCCAGTACTTC

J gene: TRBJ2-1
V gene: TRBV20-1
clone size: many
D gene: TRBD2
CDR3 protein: CSARGGAGGYRDEQFF
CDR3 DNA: TGCAGTGCTAGAGGAGGAGCGGGAGGGTACAGAGATGAGCAGTTCTTC

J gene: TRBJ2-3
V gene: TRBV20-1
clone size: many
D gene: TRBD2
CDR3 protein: CSASYTSGRTTDTQYF
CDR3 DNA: TGCAGTGCTAGCTACACTAGCGGGAGGACAACAGATACGCAGTATTTT

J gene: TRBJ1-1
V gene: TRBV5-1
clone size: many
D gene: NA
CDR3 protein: CASSLEVAGAAFF
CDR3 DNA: TGCGCCAGCAGCTTGGAAGTGGCGGGCGCGGCTTTCTTT